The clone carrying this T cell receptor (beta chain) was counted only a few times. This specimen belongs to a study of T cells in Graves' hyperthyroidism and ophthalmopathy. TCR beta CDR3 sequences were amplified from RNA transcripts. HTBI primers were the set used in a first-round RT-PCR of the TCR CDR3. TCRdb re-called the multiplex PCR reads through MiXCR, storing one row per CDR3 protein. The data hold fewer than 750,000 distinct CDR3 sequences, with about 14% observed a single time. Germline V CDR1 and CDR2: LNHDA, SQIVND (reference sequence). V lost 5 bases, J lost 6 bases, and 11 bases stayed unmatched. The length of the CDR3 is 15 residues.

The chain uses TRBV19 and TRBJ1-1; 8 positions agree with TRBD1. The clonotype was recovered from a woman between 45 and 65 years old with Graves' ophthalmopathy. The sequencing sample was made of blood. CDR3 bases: TGTGCCAGTAGTTGGCAGGGGGCTGGTAGGTCTGAAGCTTTCTTT. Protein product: CASSWQGAGRSEAFF. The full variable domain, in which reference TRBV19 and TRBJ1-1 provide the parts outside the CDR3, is DGGITQSPKYLFRKEGQNVTLSCEQNLNHDAMYWYRQDPGQGLRLIYYSQIVNDFQKGDIAEGYSVSREKKESFPLTVTSAQKNPTAFYLCASSWQGAGRSEAFFGQGTRLTVV.